One and the same sample provided the 4 T cell receptor beta chains below, sequenced in a study of vaccination and CD4 T cells after COVID-19. No antigen is known for these receptors. The study sequenced cultured CD4+ T cell DNA using the Oncomine TCR Beta short-read assay. TCRdb re-called the PCR reads with MiXCR, one entry per CDR3 protein. The sample holds approximately 15,000 distinct CDR3 sequences, 20% to 25% seen once. Treatment here: approximately nine-day PBMC culture with coronavirus spike peptide pools or control peptides (ViraFEST assay). The input for sequencing was CD4+ T cells from blood, cultured in vitro, taken before SARS-CoV-2 vaccination. All receptors come from a human donor who received a COVID-19 vaccine.

This chain connects TRBV20-1 to TRBJ2-7, with TRBD2 identical over 10 bases. This CDR3 contains 15 residues. Losses at the gene ends were 3 bases for V and 7 bases for J; bases not matched to a gene: 12. Germline values: CDR1 DFQATT, CDR2 SNEGSKA (reference sequence). The CDR3 bases are TGCAGTGCTAGGCCTAGCGGGGGTCGTCCTAGGGAGCAGTACTTC. It encodes CSARPSGGRPREQYF.

This clonotype is labeled as medium-sized. This chain links TRBV19 with TRBJ2-5; D may be TRBD1 (5 bases). The CDR3 spans 14 residues. Trimming left V 0 bases short and J 11 bases short, with 16 bases between. Germline CDR1 and CDR2: LNHDA and SQIVND (reference sequence). CDR3 sequence: CASSIDYLGVRQYF. CDR3 coding DNA: TGTGCCAGTAGTATAGATTATTTAGGGGTCCGACAGTACTTC.

This clonotype was detected only a few times. The rearrangement links TRBV5-1 to TRBJ1-2; 9 bases map to TRBD1. With 2 bases clipped from V and 6 bases from J, the junction kept 11 bases outside the gene matches. Germline lookup yields CDR1 SGHRS and CDR2 YFSETQ. CDR3 length equals 16 residues. The CDR3 sequence: CASSLEQGARVNGYTF. Here the CDR3 DNA reads TGCGCCAGCAGCTTAGAACAGGGGGCGCGGGTAAATGGCTACACCTTC.

This clonotype was found a few times. Here the CDR3 DNA reads TGTGCCAGCAGTTCAGGGTACGCTTTCTTT. Translating gives CASSSGYAFF. The rearrangement links TRBV28 to TRBJ1-1; D might be TRBD1 (5 bases). The CDR3 is 10 residues long. Germline-derived CDR1 and CDR2 are MDHEN and SYDVKM. The V end lost 4 bases, the J end lost 11 bases, and 8 bases lay between the germline ends.